The 13 T cell receptor beta chains below were found in one sample sequenced in a study of blood T cell repertoires in COVID-19. Some clones are missing from TCRdb's copy, which holds only in-frame ones; the method was immunoSEQ multiplex PCR. The repertoire has tens of thousands of clones, approximately 87% of them found once; the top ten carry about 3.8%. The sequenced sample consisted of peripheral blood. All receptors come from a human donor in a cohort sampled during active COVID-19.

The chain carries TRBV11-2 and TRBJ2-4; TRBD2 might be the D (6 bases). V was pared by 4 bases and J by 3 bases, with 22 bases between. The CDR3 extends over 18 amino acids. From germline, CDR1 is SGHAT and CDR2 FQNNGV. DNA of the CDR3: TGTGCCAGCAGCTCCCGATATGACACTAGCTTAGGCAAAAACATTCAGTACTTC. Translation gives CASSSRYDTSLGKNIQYF.

The CDR3 nucleotides are TGTGCCAGCAGCCAGGCCACTGAAGCTTTCTTT. Translating gives CASSQATEAFF. This rearrangement joins TRBV5-5 to TRBJ1-1; D remains unclear. Germline assignment: CDR1 SGHKS and CDR2 YYEKEE (reference sequence). The CDR3 contains 11 residues. The V end was cut by 4 bases, the J end by 4 bases, with 5 bases between.

The chain has TRBV7-2 and TRBJ2-7, with 7 bases that match TRBD2. Per the germline V gene, CDR1 is SGHTA and CDR2 is FQGNSA. The CDR3 has 14 residues. V lost 2 bases, J lost 2 bases, and 3 bases stayed unmatched. CDR3: CASSLRGSTYEQYF. The DNA for the CDR3 is TGTGCCAGCAGCTTACGCGGGAGCACCTACGAGCAGTACTTC.

This clone was picked up one time. This chain links TRBV5-8 with TRBJ1-5; D is uncertain. The CDR3 extends over 13 amino acids. V was clipped by 0 bases and J by 4 bases, with 5 bases between them. Germline CDR1 and CDR2: SGHTS and YDEGEE. The CDR3 nucleotides are TGTGCCAGCAGCTTGGTGAGGAATCAGCCCCAGCATTTT. Translating it yields CASSLVRNQPQHF.

CDR3 loop: CAPHAVYEQYF. In DNA form, the CDR3 reads TGTGCCCCACATGCAGTTTACGAGCAGTACTTC. This chain links TRBV15 with TRBJ2-7; no definite D call. Germline loops: CDR1 LNHNV, CDR2 YYDKDF (reference sequence). Between the trimmed V and J ends, which lost 11 bases and 4 bases, there was a span of 12 bases. This CDR3 region has 11 residues.

This CDR3 reads CASSFGGTSRRVQFF. Here the CDR3 DNA reads TGTGCCAGCAGCTTCGGCGGGACTAGCAGGAGGGTCCAGTTCTTC. This chain joins TRBV7-9 and TRBJ2-1; 9 bases agree with TRBD2. Germline V gene lookup returns CDR1 SEHNR and CDR2 FQNEAQ (reference sequence). The CDR3 is made up of 15 amino acids. V shed 3 bases, J shed 13 bases, and the junction held 13 bases outside the gene matches. The full variable domain, with the rest looked up from reference TRBV7-9 and TRBJ2-1, is DTGVSQNPRHKITKRGQNVTFRCDPISEHNRLYWYRQTLGQGPEFLTYFQNEAQLEKSRLLSDRFSAERPKGSFSTLEIQRTEQGDSAMYLCASSFGGTSRRVQFFGPGTRLTVL.

This chain joins TRBV25-1 and TRBJ1-1; D perhaps matches TRBD1 (6 bases). The V gene's germline CDR1 is MGHDK and CDR2 SYGVNS. The CDR3 extends over 13 amino acids. Between the trimmed V and J ends, which lost 5 bases and 1 base, there was a span of 8 bases. Here the CDR3 reads CASSPTGNTEAFF. As DNA, the CDR3 is TGTGCCAGCAGTCCGACAGGGAACACTGAAGCTTTCTTT. The entire variable domain, with the rest obtained from reference TRBV25-1 and TRBJ1-1, is as follows: EADIYQTPRYLVIGTGKKITLECSQTMGHDKMYWYQQDPGMELHLIHYSYGVNSTEKGDLSSESTVSRIRTEHFPLTLESARPSHTSQYLCASSPTGNTEAFFGQGTRLTVV.

The chain is built from TRBV4-1 and TRBJ2-2, with TRBD1 matching over 9 bases. CDR3 length: 16 residues. V shed 6 bases and J 4 bases; nucleotides not matched to a gene: 9. CDR1 and CDR2 from the germline V gene are MGHRA and YSYEKL. The CDR3 sequence is CASSHPGTGITGELFF. The CDR3 DNA sequence: TGCGCCAGCAGTCACCCCGGGACAGGGATCACCGGGGAGCTGTTTTTT.

The chain carries TRBV20-1 and TRBJ2-7; the match to TRBD1 covers 10 bases. The V segment lost 3 bases and the J segment 1 base; nucleotides outside the gene matches: 3. Germline V gene lookup returns CDR1 DFQATT and CDR2 SNEGSKA (reference sequence). The CDR3 length is 14 residues. The CDR3 loop is CSASGTGVSYEQYF. The DNA for the CDR3 is TGCAGTGCTAGTGGGACAGGGGTTTCCTACGAGCAGTACTTC.

The J gene is TRBJ1-3, the V gene TRBV29-1; D is unclear. Germline CDR1 reads SQVTM; CDR2 reads ANQGSEA. The V end was cut by 2 bases, the J end by 0 bases, with 5 bases between. The CDR3 consists of 13 residues. The CDR3 here is CSVEPSSGNTIYF. CDR3 in DNA: TGCAGCGTTGAACCCAGCTCTGGAAACACCATATATTTT.

In its sample, this clone was seen once. The chain has TRBV5-4 and TRBJ2-1, with TRBD2 identical over 13 bases. Germline CDR1 and CDR2: SGHNT and YYREEE (reference sequence). CDR3 size: 14 residues. Trimming removed 4 bases from V and 10 bases from J; junction bases left unmatched: 5. In DNA, the CDR3 is TGTGCCAGCAGCGCCGGGACTAGCGGGACCGAGCAGTTCTTC. Its protein product is CASSAGTSGTEQFF.

The V call is TRBV7-3, the J call TRBJ2-1; possibly TRBD2 for D (7 bases). Trimming removed 1 base from V and 2 bases from J, with 12 bases in between. This CDR3 has 16 amino acids. The germline V gene has CDR1 SGHTA and CDR2 FQGTGA. The CDR3 DNA reads as TGTGCCAGCAGCTTAAAGCGCGGGGGCCCCTACAATGAGCAGTTCTTC. Amino acids: CASSLKRGGPYNEQFF.

In DNA, the CDR3 is TGTGCCAGCAGCTTGGCCCCAACCGGGGAGCTGTTTTTT. Amino acids: CASSLAPTGELFF. The chain links TRBV5-4 to TRBJ2-2, with unresolved D. Germline CDR1 SGHNT, CDR2 YYREEE (reference sequence). The V and J ends lost 0 bases and 5 bases respectively, with 5 bases between them. The CDR3 length is 13 residues.